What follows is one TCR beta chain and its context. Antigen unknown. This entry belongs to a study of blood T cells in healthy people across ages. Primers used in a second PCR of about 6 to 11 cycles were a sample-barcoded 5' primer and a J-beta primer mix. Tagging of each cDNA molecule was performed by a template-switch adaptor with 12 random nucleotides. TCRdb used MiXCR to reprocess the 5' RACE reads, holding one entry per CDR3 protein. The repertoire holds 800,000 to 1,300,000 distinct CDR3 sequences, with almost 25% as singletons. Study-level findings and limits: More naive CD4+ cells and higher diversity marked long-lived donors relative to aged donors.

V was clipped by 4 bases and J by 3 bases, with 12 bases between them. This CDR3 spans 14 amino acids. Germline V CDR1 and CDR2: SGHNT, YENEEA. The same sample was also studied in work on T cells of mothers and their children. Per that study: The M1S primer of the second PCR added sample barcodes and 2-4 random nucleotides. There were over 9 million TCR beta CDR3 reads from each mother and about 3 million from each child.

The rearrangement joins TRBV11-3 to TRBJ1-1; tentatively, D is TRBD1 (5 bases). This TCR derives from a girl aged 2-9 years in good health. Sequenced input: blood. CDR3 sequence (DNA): TGTGCCAGCAGCTGGTTCGCGGGGGACACTGAAGCTTTCTTT. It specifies CASSWFAGDTEAFF.